A selection of T cell receptor beta chains follows, all from one sample in a study of shared clonotypes between healthy human individuals. Sequenced by immunoSEQ multiplex PCR; TCRdb stores in-frame clones only, minus some. Here the sample spans around 2,000,000 clones, about 93% being singletons. The specimen was naive CD8+ T cells from PBMCs. The receptors originated from a young man in good health. Some clones in this sample may be carry-over from other donors' samples. The CDR3 runs from the conserved cysteine through the conserved F or W. D genes are given only for firm matches. Expanded clones are given a class, and other clones once, few, many or no size at all.

clone size	V gene	J gene	D gene	CDR3 DNA	CDR3 protein
.	TRBV9	TRBJ2-1	.	TGTGCCAGCAGCGGGGGACCTAACAATGAGCAGTTCTTC	CASSGGPNNEQFF
.	TRBV7-9	TRBJ2-1	TRBD1	TGTGCCAGCAGCCCAGGGGGCGGAAGGACTATTGCTCATGAGCAGTTCTTC	CASSPGGGRTIAHEQFF
.	TRBV28	TRBJ1-5	.	TGTGCCAGCACCTCGGGTAGGGAATTGGGTCAGCCCCAGCATTTT	CASTSGRELGQPQHF
.	TRBV6-1	TRBJ2-7	TRBD2	TGTGCCAGCAGTGAACGTCCTCTGCTAGCGGGAGTTAACGAGCAGTACTTC	CASSERPLLAGVNEQYF
.	TRBV6-5	TRBJ2-7	.	TGTGCCAGCAGTTACAGGGGCAGCGAGCAGTACTTC	CASSYRGSEQYF
.	TRBV6-6	TRBJ1-2	TRBD1	TGTGCCAGCAGTTCACAGGGGGCTTACTATGGCTACACCTTC	CASSSQGAYYGYTF
.	TRBV6-5	TRBJ2-1	.	TGTGCCAGCAGTTACTCCGGGCGTGAGCAGTTCTTC	CASSYSGREQFF
once	TRBV9	TRBJ2-3	.	TGTGCCAGCAGCCCCGGTGTGACTAGCACAGATACGCAGTATTTT	CASSPGVTSTDTQYF
.	TRBV2	TRBJ2-7	.	TGTGCCAGAAGTGGCGGTAGGGGCTCCTACGAGCAGTACTTC	CARSGGRGSYEQYF
.	TRBV14	TRBJ1-1	.	TGTGCCAGCAGAGAGCAGGGTGACCCTGAAGCTTTCTTT	CASREQGDPEAFF
once	TRBV27	TRBJ2-1	.	TGTGCCAGCAGTCACCATAACAATGAGCAGTTCTTC	CASSHHNNEQFF
.	TRBV28	TRBJ1-1	.	TGTGCCAGCAGTTTACTAGTTAACACTGAAGCTTTCTTT	CASSLLVNTEAFF
.	TRBV19	TRBJ1-1	TRBD1	TGTGCCAGTACCATAGGGCCAGGGGGCAACACTGAAGCTTTCTTT	CASTIGPGGNTEAFF
.	TRBV15	TRBJ2-1	.	TGTGCCACCAGCAGAGATGGCGGGACCTACAATGAGCAGTTCTTC	CATSRDGGTYNEQFF
.	TRBV27	TRBJ2-7	.	TGTGCCAGCAACCCTGAACCTGGGCTAGCCCCCTACGAGCAGTACTTC	CASNPEPGLAPYEQYF
.	TRBV10-3	TRBJ2-7	.	TGTGCCATCACCAAGGAGGAAGGGGACTACGAGCAGTACTTC	CAITKEEGDYEQYF